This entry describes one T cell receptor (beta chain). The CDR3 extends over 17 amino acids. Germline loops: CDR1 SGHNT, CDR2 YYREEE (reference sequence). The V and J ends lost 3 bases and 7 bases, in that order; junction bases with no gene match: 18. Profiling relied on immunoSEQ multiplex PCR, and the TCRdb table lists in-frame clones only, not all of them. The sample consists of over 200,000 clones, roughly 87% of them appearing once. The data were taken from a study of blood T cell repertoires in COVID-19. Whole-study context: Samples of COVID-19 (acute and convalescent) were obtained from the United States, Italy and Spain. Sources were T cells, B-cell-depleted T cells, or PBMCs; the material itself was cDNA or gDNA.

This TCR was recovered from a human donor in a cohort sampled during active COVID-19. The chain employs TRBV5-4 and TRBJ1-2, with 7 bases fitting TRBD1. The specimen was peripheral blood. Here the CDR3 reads CASSSAGQPYERGGYTF. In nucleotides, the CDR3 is TGTGCCAGCAGCTCGGCGGGACAGCCCTATGAACGGGGTGGCTACACCTTC.